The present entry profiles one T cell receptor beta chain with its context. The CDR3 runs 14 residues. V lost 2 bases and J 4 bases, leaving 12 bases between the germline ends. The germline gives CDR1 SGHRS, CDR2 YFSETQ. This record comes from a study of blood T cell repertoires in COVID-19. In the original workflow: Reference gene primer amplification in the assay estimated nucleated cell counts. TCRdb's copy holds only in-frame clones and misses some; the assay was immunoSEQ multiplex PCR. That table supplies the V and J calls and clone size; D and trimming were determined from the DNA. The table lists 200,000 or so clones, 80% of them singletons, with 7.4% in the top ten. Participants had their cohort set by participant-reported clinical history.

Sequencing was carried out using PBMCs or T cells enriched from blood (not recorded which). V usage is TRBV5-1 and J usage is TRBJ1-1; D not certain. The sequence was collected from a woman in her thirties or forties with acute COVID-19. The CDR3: CASSFFEEGTEAFF. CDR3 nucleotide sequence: TGCGCCAGCAGCTTTTTTGAGGAGGGCACTGAAGCTTTCTTT.